This T cell receptor beta chain was identified in a study of T-cell reconstitution after alpha-beta-depleted transplantation in children. Findings and caveats of the study: Reportedly, alpha-beta T cells present about two months post-transplant originated from several hundred expanded clones of graft origin. Surviving recipient T cells and thymic progenitors accounted for the high day-60 TCRbeta diversity observed in some patients. One year after transplant, T-cell counts and diversity came mostly from newly produced T cells.

V lost 4 bases and J lost 0; bases outside the gene matches: 14. Germline-derived CDR1 and CDR2 are SGHAT and FQDESV (reference sequence). There are 19 residues in the CDR3. Details on this clonotype: Its cognate antigen is unknown.

For TCRbeta, the library was prepared with unique molecular identifiers. In TCRdb, the PCR reads were re-called with MiXCR into one record per CDR3 protein. Of some 310,000 distinct CDR3 sequences detected, around 20% appear once; the ten largest clones hold around 9.9%. This receptor was identified in a male patient under 18 who had a stem cell transplant for acute lymphoblastic leukemia, so the T cells may come from the graft donor. This chain connects TRBV11-1 to TRBJ2-1; 8 bases fit TRBD2. The sample in question was PBMCs, mostly from graft donor cells, obtained 180 days after TCRalphabeta/CD19-depleted stem cell transplant. In DNA, the CDR3 is TGTGCCAGCAGCTCCAGACTAGCGCGAGGTCCCCGCTCCTACAATGAGCAGTTCTTC. It codes for CASSSRLARGPRSYNEQFF.